Detailed here is one T cell receptor beta chain. This clonotype has ten or more counts. No antigen is known for it. Within one base of it there is no much larger clone, and no base qualities were kept. The source of the sample is a study of spatial heterogeneity in lung cancer (dated by TCRdb to the late 2010s). For the study in its entirety: Beta-chain transcripts were consistently detected in greater numbers than alpha-chain transcripts, which likely reflects a higher abundance of beta-chain transcripts. TCR transcript counts in tumor regions correlated strongly with a T cell transcriptional module score from matched bulk RNA-seq. In the raw uncorrected reads, each unique combination of TCR and UMI appeared more than ten times on average. TCR alpha and beta repertoires were quantitatively compared across multiple tumor regions, matched nontumor lung and blood in non-small cell lung cancer. TCR repertoire features were related to nonsynonymous mutation counts determined by whole-exome sequencing of tumor tissue. Both alpha and beta chains were TCR-sequenced in samples taken at surgery, namely 220 tumor regions, 63 to 70 matched nontumor lung samples and approximately 51 PBMC samples. Study-level results and caveats: Additional single-cell paired TCR alpha and beta sequencing was considered necessary to confirm, at a functional level, the hypothesis that regional TCRs recognize regional mutations. TCR-seq coverage of tumor T cells was estimated to be only approximately 7% for alpha chains and roughly 14% for beta chains. The number of expanded intratumoral alpha and beta TCRs correlated with the tumor nonsynonymous mutation count. The count of ubiquitous expanded TCRs correlated with the count of ubiquitous nonsynonymous mutations, and the count of regional expanded TCRs correlated with the count of regional nonsynonymous mutations.

Libraries were prepared through 5' RACE. The listed sequencing device is NextSeq 500. To allow correction of PCR and sequencing errors, the TCR library protocol tagged every TCR cDNA molecule with a unique molecular identifier. Processing in the source paper ran as follows. TCR identification, UMI-based error correction and CDR3 extraction were all carried out with Decombinator tools. TCRs above a frequency of 2 per 1,000, corresponding to the top 1% of the tumor frequency distribution, were defined as expanded. Expanded tumor TCRs statistically deemed absent (corrected P<0.05) from at least one tumor region were classed as regional, and all other expanded tumor TCRs were classed as ubiquitous. Renyi diversity was calculated using the R vegan package after each repertoire was subsampled 100 times to 5,000 TCRs. CDR3 similarity networks were built from amino acid triplet string-kernel similarity, with CDR3s being connected when pairwise similarity was above 0.82. TCRdb reprocessed the public reads (quality trimming at Q25 with fastp, clone calling with MiXCR) and kept in-frame beta chains. Records with the same CDR3 protein are collapsed into one entry carrying the most frequent genes and DNA. None of the V and J calls come from the authors' own analysis; TCRdb made them. The sample contains around 8,100 distinct CDR3 sequences, approximately 12% of them found a single time. Roughly 9.6% of the sample is taken by the ten largest.

This sample's time point label indicates: sample taken at primary tumor resection. The donors were some 76 patients from the lung TRACERx cohort who had early-stage, untreated non-small cell lung cancer. Whole RNA extracted from tumor and nontumor lung tissue, or from cryopreserved PBMC samples, was used for TCR sequencing without cell sorting. A patient was chosen for TCR sequencing only when enough RNA was available from at least two tumor regions. Before selection, tumor and adjacent nontumor lung specimens were reviewed by a lung pathologist. For CDR1 and CDR2, the germline V gene (reference sequence) lists SEHNR and FQNEAQ. From cysteine to phenylalanine, the CDR3 is 14 amino acids long. The entry retains the CDR3 DNA only, 42 bases that are in frame from base 1. V and J lose 3 bases and 3 bases, and a span of 11 bases separates them.

The sample here was lung tumor tissue, taken at surgery. The TCR was taken from a male donor with early-stage non-small cell lung cancer. In this chain, TRBV7-9 is recombined with TRBJ1-2; 5 matching bases give a weak D call of TRBD1. The DNA sequence is as follows: TGTGCCAGCAGCTTCTCAGGGATGGACTATGGCTACACCTTC. This is translated as CASSFSGMDYGYTF. With the portions outside the CDR3 filled from the reference TRBV7-9 and TRBJ1-2 genes, the complete variable region becomes DTGVSQNPRHKITKRGQNVTFRCDPISEHNRLYWYRQTLGQGPEFLTYFQNEAQLEKSRLLSDRFSAERPKGSFSTLEIQRTEQGDSAMYLCASSFSGMDYGYTFGSGTRLTVV.